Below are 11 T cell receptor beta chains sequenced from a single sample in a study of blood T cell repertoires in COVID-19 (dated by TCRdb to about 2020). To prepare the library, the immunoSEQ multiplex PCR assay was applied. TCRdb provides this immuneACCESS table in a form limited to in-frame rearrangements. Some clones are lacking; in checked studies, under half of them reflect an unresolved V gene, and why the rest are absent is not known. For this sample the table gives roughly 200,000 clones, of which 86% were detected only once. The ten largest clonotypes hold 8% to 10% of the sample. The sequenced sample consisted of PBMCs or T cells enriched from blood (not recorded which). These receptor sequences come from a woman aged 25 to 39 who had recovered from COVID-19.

The CDR3 region has the DNA TGTGCCAGCAGCCTAGGACAGGGGGGCTACGAGCAGTACTTC. Translation gives CASSLGQGGYEQYF. The chain recombines TRBV14 with TRBJ2-7; 10 bases are shared with TRBD1. With V trimmed by 4 bases and J by 3 bases, 3 bases remained unmatched. The CDR3 extends over 14 amino acids. Germline loops: CDR1 SGHDN, CDR2 FVKESK.

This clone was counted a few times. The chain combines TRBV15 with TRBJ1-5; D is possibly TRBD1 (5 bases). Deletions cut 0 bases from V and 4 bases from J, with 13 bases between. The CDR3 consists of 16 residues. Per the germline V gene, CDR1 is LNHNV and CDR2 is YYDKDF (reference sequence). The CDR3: CATSRDSGSGNQPQHF. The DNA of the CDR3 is TGTGCCACCAGCAGAGATAGTGGGTCAGGGAATCAGCCCCAGCATTTT.

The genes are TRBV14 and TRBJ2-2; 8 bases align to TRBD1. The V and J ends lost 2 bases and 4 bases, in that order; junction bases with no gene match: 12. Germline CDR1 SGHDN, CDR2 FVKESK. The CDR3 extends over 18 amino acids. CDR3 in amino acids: CASSQFVQGAQVTGELFF. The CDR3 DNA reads TGTGCCAGCAGCCAATTCGTTCAGGGGGCGCAGGTCACCGGGGAGCTGTTTTTT.

CDR3 protein: CASSFPSGPSTDTQYF. CDR3 DNA: TGTGCCAGCAGCTTTCCTAGCGGCCCTAGCACAGATACGCAGTATTTT. This sequence joins TRBV5-6 and TRBJ2-3; 7 positions agree with TRBD2. Trimming took 2 bases from V and 0 from J; bases not matched to a gene: 6. The CDR3 runs to 16 residues. Per germline, CDR1 SGHDT and CDR2 YYEEEE.

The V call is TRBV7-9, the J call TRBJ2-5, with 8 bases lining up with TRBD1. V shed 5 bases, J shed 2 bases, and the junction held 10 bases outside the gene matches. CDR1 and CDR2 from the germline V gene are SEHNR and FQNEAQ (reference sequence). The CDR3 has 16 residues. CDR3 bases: TGTGCCAGCAGCCAACCCCCCGGGGACAGGCAAGAGACCCAGTACTTC. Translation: CASSQPPGDRQETQYF.

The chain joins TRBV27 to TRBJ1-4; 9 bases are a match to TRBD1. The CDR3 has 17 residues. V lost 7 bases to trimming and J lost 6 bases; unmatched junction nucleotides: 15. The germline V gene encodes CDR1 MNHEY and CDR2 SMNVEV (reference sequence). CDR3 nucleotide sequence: TGTGCCAGCATCGGGCGCCTAACAGGGGGCGATGATGAAAAACTGTTTTTT. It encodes CASIGRLTGGDDEKLFF.

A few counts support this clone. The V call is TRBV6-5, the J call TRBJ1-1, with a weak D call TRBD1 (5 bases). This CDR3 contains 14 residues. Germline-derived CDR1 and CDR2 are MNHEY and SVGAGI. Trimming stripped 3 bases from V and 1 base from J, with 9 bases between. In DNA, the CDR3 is TGTGCCAGCAGTTATACAGGCGGGAACACTGAAGCTTTCTTT. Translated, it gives CASSYTGGNTEAFF.

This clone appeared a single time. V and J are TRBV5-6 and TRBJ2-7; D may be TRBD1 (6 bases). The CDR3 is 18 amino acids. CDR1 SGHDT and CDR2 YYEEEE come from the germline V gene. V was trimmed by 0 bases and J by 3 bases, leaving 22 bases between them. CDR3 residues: CASSLVTRSRTALYEQYF. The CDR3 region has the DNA TGTGCCAGCAGCTTGGTTACAAGGTCTCGGACAGCACTCTACGAGCAGTACTTC. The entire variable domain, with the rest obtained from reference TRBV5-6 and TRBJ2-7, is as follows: DAGVTQSPTHLIKTRGQQVTLRCSPKSGHDTVSWYQQALGQGPQFIFQYYEEEERQRGNFPDRFSGHQFPNYSSELNVNALLLGDSALYLCASSLVTRSRTALYEQYFGPGTRLTVT.

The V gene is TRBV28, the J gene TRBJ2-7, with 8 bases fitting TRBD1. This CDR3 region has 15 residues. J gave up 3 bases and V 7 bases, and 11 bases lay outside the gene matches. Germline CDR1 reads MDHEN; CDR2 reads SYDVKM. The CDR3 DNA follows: TGTGCCAGCATTCCCGCAGGACAGGGAATCTACGAGCAGTACTTC. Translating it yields CASIPAGQGIYEQYF.

The CDR3 DNA follows: TGTGCCAGCAGCCAAGAAGTCCGTCTAGCGGGTCGCTACAATGAGCAGTTCTTC. This sequence encodes CASSQEVRLAGRYNEQFF. The V call is TRBV14, the J call TRBJ2-1, with TRBD2 matching over 8 bases. With V trimmed by 0 bases and J by 3 bases, 10 bases remained unmatched. The CDR3 has 18 residues. Germline CDR1 reads SGHDN; CDR2 reads FVKESK.

The CDR3 bases are TGTGCCAGTAGTCCCCAGGCGTATAATTCACCCCTCCACTTT. It codes for CASSPQAYNSPLHF. The rearrangement uses TRBV19 and TRBJ1-6, with D uncertain. Germline assignment: CDR1 LNHDA and CDR2 SQIVND (reference sequence). CDR3 length: 14 amino acids. Trimming left V 5 bases short and J 4 bases short, with 9 bases between.